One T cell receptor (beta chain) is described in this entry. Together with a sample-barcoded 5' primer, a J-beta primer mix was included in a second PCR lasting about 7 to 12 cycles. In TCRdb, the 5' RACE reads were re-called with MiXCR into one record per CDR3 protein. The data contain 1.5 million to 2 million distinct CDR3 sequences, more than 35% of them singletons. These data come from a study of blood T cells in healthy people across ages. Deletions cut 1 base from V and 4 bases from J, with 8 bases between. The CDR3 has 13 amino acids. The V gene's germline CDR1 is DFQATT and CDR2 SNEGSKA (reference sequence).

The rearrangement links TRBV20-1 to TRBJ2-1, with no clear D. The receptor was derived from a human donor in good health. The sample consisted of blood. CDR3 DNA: TGCAGTGCTAGAGTTGAATTATACAATGAGCAGTTCTTC. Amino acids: CSARVELYNEQFF.